The present entry profiles one T cell receptor beta chain with its context. Its specificity is not known. 60 Vbeta and 13 Jbeta primers were used in PCR. Study processing details: The authors later counted about 80 million unique TCR beta chains, roughly 10 million of them shared. Only in-frame clones appear in the TCRdb table, and some are missing; sequencing was by immunoSEQ multiplex PCR. The D gene and trimming were derived from the DNA, and the V and J assignments and clone size from that table. This table holds about 120,000 clones, under 80% found once. This sample is drawn from a study of cytomegalovirus exposure and HLA in healthy donors. Study conclusions and caveats: It was assumed in the presence/absence analyses that sequencing depth was roughly uniform across donors. In vitro work confirmed that a few CMV-associated chains recognize CMV antigens.

The sample taken for sequencing was PBMCs. The TCR was taken from a man aged 55 to 70 in good health and CMV-seropositive.

CDR3 loop: CASSYEGANVLTF. The CDR3 DNA is TGTGCCAGCAGTTACGAGGGGGCCAACGTCCTGACTTTC. The V and J genes are TRBV6-5 and TRBJ2-6, with D unclear. The V end lost 2 bases, the J end lost 4 bases, and 3 bases lay between the germline ends. There are 13 residues in the CDR3. Germline assignment: CDR1 MNHEY and CDR2 SVGAGI.